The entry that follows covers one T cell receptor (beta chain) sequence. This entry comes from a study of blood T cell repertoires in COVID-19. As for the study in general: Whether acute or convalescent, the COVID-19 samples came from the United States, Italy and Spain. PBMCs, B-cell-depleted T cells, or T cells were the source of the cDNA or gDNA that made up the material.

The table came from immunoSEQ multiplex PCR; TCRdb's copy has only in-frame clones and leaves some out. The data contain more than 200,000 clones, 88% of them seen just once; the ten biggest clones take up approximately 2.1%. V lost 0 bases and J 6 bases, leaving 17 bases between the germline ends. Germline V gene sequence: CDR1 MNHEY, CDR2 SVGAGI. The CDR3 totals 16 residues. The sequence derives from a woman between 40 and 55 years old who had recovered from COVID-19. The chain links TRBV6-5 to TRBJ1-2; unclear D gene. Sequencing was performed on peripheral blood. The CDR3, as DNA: TGTGCCAGCAGTTACTCGATATCCCCCGGGGAGGATGGCTACACCTTC. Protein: CASSYSISPGEDGYTF.